This T cell receptor beta chain was sequenced in a study of cytomegalovirus exposure and HLA in healthy donors. Study-level information: Genetic ancestry analysis placed approximately 80% of the 350 to 500 donors that were genotyped in the Caucasian-associated cluster. Study-level findings and limits: TCR beta chain V- and J-gene trimming was linked, in a later analysis, to a missense variant in DCLRE1C. Cytomegalovirus-associated status was assigned to roughly 160 TCR beta chains.

Donors showed nominal health when sampled, although they likely had unrecorded immune exposures. PCR primers comprised 60 Vbeta and 13 Jbeta primers. Produced via immunoSEQ multiplex PCR; TCRdb's table is partial and in-frame only. There are roughly 150,000 clones in the sample; about four fifths occur only once, and about 5.2% lies in the top ten. The V and J ends lost 5 bases and 6 bases, in that order; junction bases with no gene match: 7. Germline V lookup: CDR1 SGHAT, CDR2 FQNNGV. The CDR3 consists of 15 residues. Notes on this clone: Its antigen remains unidentified.

The sequence came from a man aged 25-45 years in good health and CMV-seropositive. The chain uses TRBV11-2 and TRBJ1-4, with 9 bases matching TRBD1. Input material: PBMCs. In nucleotides, the CDR3 is TGTGCCAGCAGCATCTACAGGGGGCCAGATGAAAAACTGTTTTTT. Amino acid sequence: CASSIYRGPDEKLFF.